Listed below are T cell receptor beta chains from one sample, sequenced in a study of control samples from healthy donors and cancer patients. The protocol was immunoSEQ multiplex PCR, while the TCRdb copy is restricted to in-frame clones and leaves out a portion. The sample comprises over 85,000 clones, about 91% of which are singletons, and 2% to 3% rests with the top ten. Sample: blood. The receptor set was obtained from a woman aged 18-30 years in good health. Both conserved end residues are trimmed from each CDR3. Size values are once, few and many counts, or a class for expanded clones, and some rows have none.

v_gene,j_gene,abundance,CDR3aa
TRBV11-3,TRBJ2-2,NA,ASSPHGDTGELF
TRBV27,TRBJ1-6,NA,ASSWVDNSPLH
TRBV7-9,TRBJ1-1,NA,ASSLLSTEAF
TRBV10-1,TRBJ2-3,NA,ASSEGTGDYGDTQY
TRBV11-3,TRBJ1-2,NA,ASSLEDRNYGYT
TRBV11-2,TRBJ2-2,NA,ASSPRDTPTGELF
TRBV6-5,TRBJ1-2,NA,ASSPLGHYGYT
TRBV5-4,TRBJ2-7,NA,ASSTYSGSTYEQY
TRBV24-1,TRBJ2-7,NA,TTRGDRSYEQY
TRBV19,TRBJ2-3,NA,ASSFPRDSPTDTQY
TRBV7-6,TRBJ2-3,NA,ASSLAGAGGTDTQY
TRBV11-3,TRBJ1-4,NA,ASSPQGNEKLF
TRBV10-3,TRBJ1-1,once,AISERGAATEAF
TRBV24-1,TRBJ2-1,NA,ATSVGQARNEQF
TRBV28,TRBJ1-6,NA,ASSFRGQPNSPLH
TRBV15,TRBJ1-4,NA,ATSRAPTGNEKLF